This T cell receptor (beta chain) is drawn from a study of T cells and Merkel cell carcinoma outcomes. General study points: Merkel cell carcinoma outcomes were reportedly predicted by repertoire and T-cell density.

Profiled with immunoSEQ multiplex PCR; TCRdb holds only in-frame clones, not every one. Among more than 12,000 clones, 80% to 95% were seen once, and the ten largest hold about 2%. From germline, CDR1 is LGHNA and CDR2 YNFKEQ. This CDR3 has 16 residues. V gave up 0 bases and J gave up 8 bases, with 17 bases separating them. With respect to this clone: Its antigen is not known.

This receptor was obtained from a human donor with Merkel cell carcinoma. Sequencing was performed on tumor tissue from Merkel cell carcinoma. This sequence joins TRBV4-2 and TRBJ1-3; TRBD1 might be the D (5 bases). CDR3 sequence: CASSQELAGRSYTIYF. The CDR3 DNA follows: TGTGCCAGCAGCCAAGAACTAGCAGGGCGTAGTTACACCATATATTTT.